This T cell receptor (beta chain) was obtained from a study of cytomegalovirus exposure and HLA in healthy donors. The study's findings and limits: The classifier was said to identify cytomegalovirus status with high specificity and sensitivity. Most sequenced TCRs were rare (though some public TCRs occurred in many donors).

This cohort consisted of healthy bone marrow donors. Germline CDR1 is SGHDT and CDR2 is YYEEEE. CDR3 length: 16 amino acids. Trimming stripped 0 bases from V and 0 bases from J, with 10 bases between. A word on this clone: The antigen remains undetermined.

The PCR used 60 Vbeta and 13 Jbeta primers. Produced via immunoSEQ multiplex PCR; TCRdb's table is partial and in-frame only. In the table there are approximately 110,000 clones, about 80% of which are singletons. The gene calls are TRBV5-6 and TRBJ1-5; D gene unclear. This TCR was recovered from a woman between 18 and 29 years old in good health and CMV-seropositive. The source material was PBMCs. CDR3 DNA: TGTGCCAGCAGCTTGGGCCCCAACTATAGCAATCAGCCCCAGCATTTT. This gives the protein CASSLGPNYSNQPQHF. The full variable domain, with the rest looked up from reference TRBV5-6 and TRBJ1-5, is DAGVTQSPTHLIKTRGQQVTLRCSPKSGHDTVSWYQQALGQGPQFIFQYYEEEERQRGNFPDRFSGHQFPNYSSELNVNALLLGDSALYLCASSLGPNYSNQPQHFGDGTRLSIL.